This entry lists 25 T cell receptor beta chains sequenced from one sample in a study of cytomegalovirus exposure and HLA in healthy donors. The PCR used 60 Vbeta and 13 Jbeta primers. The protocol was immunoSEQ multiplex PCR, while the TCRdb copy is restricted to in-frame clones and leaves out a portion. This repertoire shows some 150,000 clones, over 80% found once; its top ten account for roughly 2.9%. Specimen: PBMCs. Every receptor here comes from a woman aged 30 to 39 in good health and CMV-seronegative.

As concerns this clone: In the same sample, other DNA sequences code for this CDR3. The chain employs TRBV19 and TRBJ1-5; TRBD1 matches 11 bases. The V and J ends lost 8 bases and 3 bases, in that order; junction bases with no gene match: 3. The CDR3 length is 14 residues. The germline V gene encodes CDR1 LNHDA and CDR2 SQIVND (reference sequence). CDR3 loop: CASGTGGFNQPQHF. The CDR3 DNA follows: TGTGCCAGTGGGACAGGGGGTTTCAATCAGCCCCAGCATTTT.

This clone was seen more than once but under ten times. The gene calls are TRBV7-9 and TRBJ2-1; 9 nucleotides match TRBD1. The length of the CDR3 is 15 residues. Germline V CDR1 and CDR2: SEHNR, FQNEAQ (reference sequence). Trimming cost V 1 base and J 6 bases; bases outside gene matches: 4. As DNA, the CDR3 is TGTGCCAGCAGCTTAGAACAGGGGGCGGTCAATGAGCAGTTCTTC. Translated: CASSLEQGAVNEQFF.

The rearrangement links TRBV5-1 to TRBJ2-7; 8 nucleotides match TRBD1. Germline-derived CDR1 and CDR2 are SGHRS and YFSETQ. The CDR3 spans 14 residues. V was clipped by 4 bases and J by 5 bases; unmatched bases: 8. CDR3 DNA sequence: TGCGCCAGCAGCCCCACGGACAGGGTTAACGAGCAGTACTTC. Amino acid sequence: CASSPTDRVNEQYF.

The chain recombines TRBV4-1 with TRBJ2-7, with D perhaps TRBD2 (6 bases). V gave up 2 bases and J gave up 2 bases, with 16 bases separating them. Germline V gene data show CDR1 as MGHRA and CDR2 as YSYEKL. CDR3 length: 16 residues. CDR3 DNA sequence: TGCGCCAGCAGCCAAATCGGGACTGTTCCGACCTACGAGCAGTACTTC. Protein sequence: CASSQIGTVPTYEQYF.

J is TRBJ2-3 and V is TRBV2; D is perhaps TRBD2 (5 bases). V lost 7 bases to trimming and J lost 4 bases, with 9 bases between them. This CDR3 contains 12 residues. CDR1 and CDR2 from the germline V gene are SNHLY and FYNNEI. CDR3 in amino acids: CASTREPDTQYF. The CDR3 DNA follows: TGTGCCAGCACACGGGAACCAGATACGCAGTATTTT.

Written as DNA, the CDR3 is TGTGCCAGCAGCAGACAACAGGGACAAACTGAAGCTTTCTTT. It codes for CASSRQQGQTEAFF. This rearrangement joins TRBV7-9 to TRBJ1-1; TRBD1 might be the D (6 bases). V was pared by 5 bases and J by 5 bases, with 15 bases between. CDR1 and CDR2 (germline): SEHNR, FQNEAQ (reference sequence). This CDR3 has 14 residues.

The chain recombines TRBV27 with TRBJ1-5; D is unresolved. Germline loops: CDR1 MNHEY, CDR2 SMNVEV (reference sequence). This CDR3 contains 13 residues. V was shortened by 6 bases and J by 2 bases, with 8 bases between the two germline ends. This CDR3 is CASSRSGNQPQHF. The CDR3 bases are TGTGCCAGCAGCCGGTCGGGCAATCAGCCCCAGCATTTT.

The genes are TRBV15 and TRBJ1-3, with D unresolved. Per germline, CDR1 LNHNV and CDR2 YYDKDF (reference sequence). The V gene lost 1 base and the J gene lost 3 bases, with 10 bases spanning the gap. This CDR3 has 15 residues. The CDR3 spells CATSRARGNGNTIYF. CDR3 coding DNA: TGTGCCACCAGCAGAGCCAGAGGGAATGGAAACACCATATATTTT. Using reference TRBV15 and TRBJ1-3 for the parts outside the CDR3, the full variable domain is DAMVIQNPRYQVTQFGKPVTLSCSQTLNHNVMYWYQQKSSQAPKLLFHYYDKDFNNEADTPDNFQSRRPNTSFCFLDIRSPGLGDTAMYLCATSRARGNGNTIYFGEGSWLTVV.

The CDR3 spells CASRYRGNYGYTF. The CDR3 DNA reads TGTGCCAGCAGGTATAGGGGGAACTATGGCTACACCTTC. The chain carries TRBV6-1 and TRBJ1-2; D may be TRBD1 (6 bases). CDR3 length: 13 residues. Germline V gene lookup returns CDR1 MNHNS and CDR2 SASEGT. The ends were cut back, 6 bases at V and 2 bases at J, with 10 bases in the middle.

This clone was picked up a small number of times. DNA of the CDR3: TGTGCCAGCAGCCTCCCTGGGAGAAACACTGAAGCTTTCTTT. Translating it yields CASSLPGRNTEAFF. The J gene is TRBJ1-1, the V gene TRBV25-1; D not resolved. The CDR3 is 14 residues long. CDR1 and CDR2 from the germline V gene are MGHDK and SYGVNS. Trimming pared 6 bases from V and 2 bases from J, leaving 13 bases between.

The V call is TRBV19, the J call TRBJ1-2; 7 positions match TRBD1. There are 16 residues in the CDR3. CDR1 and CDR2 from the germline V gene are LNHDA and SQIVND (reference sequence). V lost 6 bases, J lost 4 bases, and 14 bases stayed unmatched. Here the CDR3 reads CASSQTGFVVAYGYTF. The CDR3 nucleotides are TGTGCCAGTAGCCAGACAGGGTTCGTCGTAGCCTATGGCTACACCTTC.

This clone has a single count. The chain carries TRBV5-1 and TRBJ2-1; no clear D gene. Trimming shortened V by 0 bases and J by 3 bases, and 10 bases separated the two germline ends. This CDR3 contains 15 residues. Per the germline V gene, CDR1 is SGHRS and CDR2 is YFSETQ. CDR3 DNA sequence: TGCGCCAGCAGCTTGGACCTCGCTAGCTACAATGAGCAGTTCTTC. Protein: CASSLDLASYNEQFF.

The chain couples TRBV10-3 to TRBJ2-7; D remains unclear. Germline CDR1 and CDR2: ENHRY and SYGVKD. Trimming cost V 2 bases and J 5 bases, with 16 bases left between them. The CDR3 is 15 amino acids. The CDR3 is CAISEADRPWDEQYF. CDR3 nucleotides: TGTGCCATCAGTGAGGCGGATAGGCCCTGGGACGAGCAGTACTTC.

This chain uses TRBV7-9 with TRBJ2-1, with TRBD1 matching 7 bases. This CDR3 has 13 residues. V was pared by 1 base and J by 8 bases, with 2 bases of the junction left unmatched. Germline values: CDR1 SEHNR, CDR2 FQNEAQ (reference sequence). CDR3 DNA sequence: TGTGCCAGCAGCTTAGGACAGGGATATGAGCAGTTCTTC. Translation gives CASSLGQGYEQFF.

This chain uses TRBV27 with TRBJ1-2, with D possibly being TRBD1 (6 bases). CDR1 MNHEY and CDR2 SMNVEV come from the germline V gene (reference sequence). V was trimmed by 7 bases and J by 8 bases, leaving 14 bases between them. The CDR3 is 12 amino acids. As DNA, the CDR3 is TGTGCCAGCAAAGGGGGGGGCGCGGGCTACACCTTC. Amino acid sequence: CASKGGGAGYTF.

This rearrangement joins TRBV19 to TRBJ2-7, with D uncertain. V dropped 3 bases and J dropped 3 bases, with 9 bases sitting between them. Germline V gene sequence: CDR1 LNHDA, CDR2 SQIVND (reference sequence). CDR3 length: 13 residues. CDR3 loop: CASSINSHYEQYF. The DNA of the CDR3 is TGTGCCAGTAGTATCAACAGCCACTACGAGCAGTACTTC.

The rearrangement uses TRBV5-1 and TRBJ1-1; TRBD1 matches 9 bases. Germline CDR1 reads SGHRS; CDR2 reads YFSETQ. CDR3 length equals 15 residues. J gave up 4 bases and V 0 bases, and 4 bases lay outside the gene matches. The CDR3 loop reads CASSLVGQGFTEAFF. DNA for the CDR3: TGCGCCAGCAGCTTGGTGGGACAGGGCTTCACTGAAGCTTTCTTT.

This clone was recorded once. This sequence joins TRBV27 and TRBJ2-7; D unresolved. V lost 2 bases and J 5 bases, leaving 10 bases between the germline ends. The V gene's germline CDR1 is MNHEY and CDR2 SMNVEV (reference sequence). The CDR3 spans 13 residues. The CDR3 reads CASSLTADNEQYF. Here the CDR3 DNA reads TGTGCCAGCAGTTTAACAGCTGACAACGAGCAGTACTTC.

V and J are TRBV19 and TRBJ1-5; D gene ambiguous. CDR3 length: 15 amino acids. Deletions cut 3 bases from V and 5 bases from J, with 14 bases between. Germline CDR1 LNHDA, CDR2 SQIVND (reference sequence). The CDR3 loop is CASSISGDFDQPQHF. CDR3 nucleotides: TGTGCCAGTAGTATTTCCGGGGATTTCGATCAGCCCCAGCATTTT.

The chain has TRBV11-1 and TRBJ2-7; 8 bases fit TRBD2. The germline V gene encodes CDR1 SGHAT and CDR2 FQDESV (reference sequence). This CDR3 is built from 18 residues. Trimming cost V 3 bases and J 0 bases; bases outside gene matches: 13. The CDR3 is CASSFGGGLAALSYEQYF. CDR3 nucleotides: TGTGCCAGCAGCTTCGGGGGGGGGCTAGCGGCCCTCTCCTACGAGCAGTACTTC.

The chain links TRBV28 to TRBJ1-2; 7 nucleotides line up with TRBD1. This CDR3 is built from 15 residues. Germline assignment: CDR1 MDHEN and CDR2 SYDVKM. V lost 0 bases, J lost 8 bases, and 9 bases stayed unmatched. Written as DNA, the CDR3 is TGTGCCAGCAGTTTATGGCGACAGGGACGTTTGGGCTACACCTTC. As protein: CASSLWRQGRLGYTF.

The CDR3 region is CASSDEGAGQPQHF. The CDR3 nucleotides read TGTGCCAGCAGTGACGAGGGGGCGGGTCAGCCCCAGCATTTT. J is TRBJ1-5 and V is TRBV2; 7 bases agree with TRBD1. The CDR3 extends over 14 amino acids. After removal of 3 bases from V and 6 bases from J, the junction contained 5 bases not matched to a gene. Germline assignment: CDR1 SNHLY and CDR2 FYNNEI. Variable domain in full (rest from reference TRBV2 and TRBJ1-5): EPEVTQTPSHQVTQMGQEVILRCVPISNHLYFYWYRQILGQKVEFLVSFYNNEISEKSEIFDDQFSVERPDGSNFTLKIRSTKLEDSAMYFCASSDEGAGQPQHFGDGTRLSIL.

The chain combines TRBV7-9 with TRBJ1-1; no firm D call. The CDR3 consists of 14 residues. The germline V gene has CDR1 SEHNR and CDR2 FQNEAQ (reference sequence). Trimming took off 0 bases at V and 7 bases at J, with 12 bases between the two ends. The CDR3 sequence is CASSLALGRIEAFF. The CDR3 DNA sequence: TGTGCCAGCAGCTTAGCGCTAGGGAGGATTGAAGCTTTCTTT.

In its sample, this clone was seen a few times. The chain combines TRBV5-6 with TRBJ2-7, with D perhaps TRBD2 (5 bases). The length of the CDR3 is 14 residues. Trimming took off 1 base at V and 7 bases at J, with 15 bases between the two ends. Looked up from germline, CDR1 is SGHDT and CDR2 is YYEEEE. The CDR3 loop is CASSLTQSPGEQYF. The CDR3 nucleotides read TGTGCCAGCAGCTTGACGCAGAGCCCGGGAGAGCAGTACTTC.

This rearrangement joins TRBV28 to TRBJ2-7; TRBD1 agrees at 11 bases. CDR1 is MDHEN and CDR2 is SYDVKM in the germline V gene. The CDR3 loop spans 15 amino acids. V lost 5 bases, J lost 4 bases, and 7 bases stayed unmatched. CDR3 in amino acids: CASSPRTGGNYEQYF. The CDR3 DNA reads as TGTGCCAGCAGTCCAAGGACAGGGGGCAATTACGAGCAGTACTTC.